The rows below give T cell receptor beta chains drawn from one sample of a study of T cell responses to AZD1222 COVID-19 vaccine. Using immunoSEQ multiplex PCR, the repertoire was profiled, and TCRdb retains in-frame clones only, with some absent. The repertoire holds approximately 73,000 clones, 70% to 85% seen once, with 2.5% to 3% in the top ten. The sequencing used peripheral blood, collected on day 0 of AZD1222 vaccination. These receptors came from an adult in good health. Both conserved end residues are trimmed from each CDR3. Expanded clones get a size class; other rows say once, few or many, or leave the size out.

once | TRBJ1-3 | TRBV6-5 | ASSPGGFSGNTIY
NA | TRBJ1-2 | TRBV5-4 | ASRARQGGNYGYT
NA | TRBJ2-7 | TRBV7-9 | ASSLEPGTGVNYEQY
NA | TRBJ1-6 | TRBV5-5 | ASSRTFFEATADNSPLH
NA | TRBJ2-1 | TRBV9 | ASSSSGTGSNEQF
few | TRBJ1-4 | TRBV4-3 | ASSQDYGGEKLF
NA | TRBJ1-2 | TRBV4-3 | ASSQGPGTGYGYT
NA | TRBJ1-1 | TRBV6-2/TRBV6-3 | ASSDIRALNTEAF
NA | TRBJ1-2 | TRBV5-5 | ASSLASSPNYGYT
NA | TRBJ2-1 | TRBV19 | ASSTTSGEYNEQF
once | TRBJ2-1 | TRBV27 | ASSLEESSYNEQF
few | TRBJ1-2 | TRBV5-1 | ASSLEGNRGSNGYT
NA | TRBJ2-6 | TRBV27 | ASSTRGSGANVLT
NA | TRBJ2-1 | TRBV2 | ASSESTKSPTVRQF
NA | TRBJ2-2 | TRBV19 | ASSIDPPATGELF
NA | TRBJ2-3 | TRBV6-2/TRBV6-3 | ASSYISSGSTDTQY
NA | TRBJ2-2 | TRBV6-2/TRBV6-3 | ASSYGGGNTGELF
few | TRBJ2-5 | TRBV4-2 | ASSLLAGGTQETQY
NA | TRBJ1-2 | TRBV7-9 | ASSSGHGETVMFGYT
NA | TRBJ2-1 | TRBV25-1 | ASASVSGFYNEQF
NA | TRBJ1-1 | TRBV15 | ATSRGGEGTEAF
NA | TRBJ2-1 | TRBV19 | ASSKVSYNEQF
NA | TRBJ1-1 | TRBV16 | ASSQSRVTEAF
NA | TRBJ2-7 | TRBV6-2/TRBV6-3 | ASSYSTVRGLAGDLEQY
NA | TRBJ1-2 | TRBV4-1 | ASSQPGPSNYGYT
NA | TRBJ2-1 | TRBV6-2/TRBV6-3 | ASSSEEAYNEQF
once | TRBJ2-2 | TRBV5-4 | ASSSPDANTGELF
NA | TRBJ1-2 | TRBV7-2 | ASRFTPGEPYGYT
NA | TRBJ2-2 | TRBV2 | ASSGVSNTGELF
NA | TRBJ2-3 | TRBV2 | ASSELARYTDTQY
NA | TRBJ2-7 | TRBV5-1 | ASSLGTGGLYEQY
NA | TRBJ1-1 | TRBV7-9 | ASSLWSRPDEAF
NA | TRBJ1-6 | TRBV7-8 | ASSSQPGQGNSPLH
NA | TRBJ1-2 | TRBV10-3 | AISPNPWAGNFNYGYT
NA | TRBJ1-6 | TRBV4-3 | ASSRGDPSNSPLH
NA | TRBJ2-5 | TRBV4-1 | ASSQDRTNRQETQY